Included here is one T cell receptor beta chain sequence, with context. Patients in Seattle were enrolled during active infection, then followed longitudinally. This specimen comes from a study of blood T cell repertoires in COVID-19. Looking at the study overall: Whether acute or convalescent, the COVID-19 samples came from the United States, Italy and Spain. PBMCs, B-cell-depleted T cells, or T cells were the source of the cDNA or gDNA that made up the material.

Looked up from germline, CDR1 is SGHRS and CDR2 is YFSETQ. V lost 1 base, J lost 4 bases, and 6 bases stayed unmatched. The CDR3 spans 15 residues. Libraries were prepared by immunoSEQ multiplex PCR; TCRdb keeps only in-frame clonotypes and omits some of them. This sample has 250,000 to 400,000 clones, with under 90% found just once. The chain has TRBV5-1 and TRBJ2-7, with 9 bases lining up with TRBD2. The receptor comes from a woman under 40 with COVID-19, enrolled during active disease. Sequencing was performed on peripheral blood. CDR3 residues: CASSLRAGGGYEQYF. The CDR3 DNA reads as TGCGCCAGCAGCTTGAGGGCGGGAGGGGGTTACGAGCAGTACTTC.